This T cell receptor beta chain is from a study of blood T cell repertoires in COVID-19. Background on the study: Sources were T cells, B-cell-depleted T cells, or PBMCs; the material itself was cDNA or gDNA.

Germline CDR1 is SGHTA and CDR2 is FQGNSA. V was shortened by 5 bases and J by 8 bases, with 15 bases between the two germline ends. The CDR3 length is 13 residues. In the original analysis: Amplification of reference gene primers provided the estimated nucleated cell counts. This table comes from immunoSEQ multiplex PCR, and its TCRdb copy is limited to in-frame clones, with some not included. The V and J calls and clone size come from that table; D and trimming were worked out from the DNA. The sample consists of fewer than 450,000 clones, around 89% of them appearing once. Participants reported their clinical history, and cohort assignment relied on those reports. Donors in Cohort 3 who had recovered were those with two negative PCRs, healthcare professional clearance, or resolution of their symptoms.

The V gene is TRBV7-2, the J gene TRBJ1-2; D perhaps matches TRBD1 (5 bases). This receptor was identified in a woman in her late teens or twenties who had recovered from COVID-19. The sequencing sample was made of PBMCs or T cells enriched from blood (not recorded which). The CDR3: CASSLGAAPGYTF. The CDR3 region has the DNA TGTGCCAGCAGCCTAGGGGCAGCTCCAGGCTACACCTTC.